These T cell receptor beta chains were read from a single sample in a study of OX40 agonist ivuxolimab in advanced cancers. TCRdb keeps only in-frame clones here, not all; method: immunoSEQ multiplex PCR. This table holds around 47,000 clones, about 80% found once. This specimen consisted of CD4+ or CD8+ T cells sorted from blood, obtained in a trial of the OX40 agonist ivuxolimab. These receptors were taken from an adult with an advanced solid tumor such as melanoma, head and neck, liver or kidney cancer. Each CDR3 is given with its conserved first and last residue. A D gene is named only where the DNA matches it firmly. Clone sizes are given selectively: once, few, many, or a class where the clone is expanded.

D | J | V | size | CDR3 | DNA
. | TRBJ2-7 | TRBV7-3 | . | CASSPAGGSWNEQYF | TGTGCCAGCAGCCCCGCAGGGGGGAGTTGGAACGAGCAGTACTTC
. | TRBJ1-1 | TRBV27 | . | CASSQRLGTEAFF | TGTGCCAGCAGTCAGAGGTTGGGCACTGAAGCTTTCTTT
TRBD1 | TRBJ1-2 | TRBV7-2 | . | CASSFPGQGAGYTF | TGTGCCAGCAGCTTCCCCGGACAGGGGGCTGGCTACACCTTC
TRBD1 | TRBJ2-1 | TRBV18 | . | CASSPPKGANEQFF | TGTGCCAGCTCACCACCTAAGGGGGCTAATGAGCAGTTCTTC
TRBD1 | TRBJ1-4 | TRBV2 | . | CASSAGQGEKLFF | TGTGCCAGCAGTGCCGGACAGGGGGAAAAACTGTTTTTT
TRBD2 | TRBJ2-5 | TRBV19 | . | CASSISGGMGSQETQYF | TGTGCCAGTAGTATATCCGGGGGGATGGGATCCCAAGAGACCCAGTACTTC
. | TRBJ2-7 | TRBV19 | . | CASKELEQYF | TGTGCCAGTAAAGAATTGGAGCAGTACTTC
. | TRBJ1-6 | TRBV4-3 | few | CASSRKRGGNSPLHF | TGCGCCAGCAGCCGTAAACGTGGGGGAAATTCACCCCTCCACTTT
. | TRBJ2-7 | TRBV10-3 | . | CAISGGSYEQYF | TGTGCCATCAGTGGGGGATCCTACGAGCAGTACTTC
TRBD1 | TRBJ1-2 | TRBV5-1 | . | CASSPGGKTTGEGYGYTF | TGCGCCAGCAGCCCGGGTGGAAAGACGACAGGGGAGGGCTATGGCTACACCTTC
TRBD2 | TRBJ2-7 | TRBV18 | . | CASSPQAGGRDEQYF | TGTGCCAGCTCACCCCAAGCGGGAGGCAGGGACGAGCAGTACTTC
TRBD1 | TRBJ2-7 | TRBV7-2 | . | CASSLRDSRDEQYF | TGTGCCAGCAGCCTACGGGACAGCCGAGACGAGCAGTACTTC
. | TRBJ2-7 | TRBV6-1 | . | CASRTGTLAYEQYF | TGTGCCAGCAGAACCGGGACATTGGCCTACGAGCAGTACTTC
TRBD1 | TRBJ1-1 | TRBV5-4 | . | CASSRPTGASNTEAFF | TGTGCCAGCAGCCGACCTACAGGGGCATCGAACACTGAAGCTTTCTTT
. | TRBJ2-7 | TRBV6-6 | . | CASRENFYEQYF | TGTGCCAGCAGGGAAAATTTTTACGAGCAGTACTTC
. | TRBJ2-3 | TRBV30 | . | CAWSVGGGLGTDTQYF | TGTGCCTGGAGTGTAGGCGGGGGCTTGGGCACAGATACGCAGTATTTT
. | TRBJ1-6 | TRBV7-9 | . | CASSPVPLGNSPLHF | TGTGCCAGCAGCCCTGTACCCCTAGGTAATTCACCCCTCCACTTT
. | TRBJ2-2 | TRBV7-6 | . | CASSRSALQRTNTGELFF | TGTGCCAGCAGTCGAAGCGCGCTACAGCGAACGAACACCGGGGAGCTGTTTTTT
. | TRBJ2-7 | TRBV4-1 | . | CASSQEAAGQVGDEQYF | TGCGCCAGCAGCCAAGAGGCGGCAGGGCAAGTCGGTGACGAGCAGTACTTC
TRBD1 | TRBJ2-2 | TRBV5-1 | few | CASSLLQGDTGELFF | TGCGCCAGCAGCTTGCTCCAGGGGGACACCGGGGAGCTGTTTTTT
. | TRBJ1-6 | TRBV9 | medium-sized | CASSSAGGPALHF | TGTGCCAGCAGCTCAGCTGGGGGCCCGGCCCTCCACTTT
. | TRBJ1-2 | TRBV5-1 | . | CASSLEGAEGYTF | TGCGCCAGCAGTTTGGAGGGAGCGGAGGGCTACACCTTC
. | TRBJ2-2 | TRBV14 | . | CASSQKRSTGELFF | TGTGCCAGCAGCCAAAAGAGATCCACCGGGGAGCTGTTTTTT
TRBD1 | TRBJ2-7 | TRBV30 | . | CAWSEDRGLGEQYF | TGTGCCTGGAGTGAGGACAGGGGGTTAGGCGAGCAGTACTTC
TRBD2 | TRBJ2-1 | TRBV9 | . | CASSVGGEGGPRYNEQFF | TGTGCCAGCAGCGTAGGAGGGGAGGGAGGGCCGCGGTACAATGAGCAGTTCTTC
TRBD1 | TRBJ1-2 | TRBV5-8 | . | CASSWDRSGYTF | TGTGCCAGCAGCTGGGACAGGTCCGGCTACACCTTC
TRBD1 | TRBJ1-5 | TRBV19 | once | CASSKGTGNSQPQHF | TGTGCCAGTAGTAAAGGGACAGGGAATTCTCAGCCCCAGCATTTT
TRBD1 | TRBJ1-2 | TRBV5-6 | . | CASTLDRLGGGYTF | TGTGCCAGCACCCTGGACAGGTTAGGGGGAGGCTACACCTTC
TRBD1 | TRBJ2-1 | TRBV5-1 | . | CASSFGDRGYNEQFF | TGCGCCAGCAGCTTTGGGGACAGGGGCTACAATGAGCAGTTCTTC
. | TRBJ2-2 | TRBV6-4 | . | CASVDDNTGELFF | TGTGCCAGCGTGGACGATAACACCGGGGAGCTGTTTTTT
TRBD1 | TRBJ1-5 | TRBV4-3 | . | CASSQGQGDQPQHF | TGCGCCAGCAGCCAAGGACAGGGTGATCAGCCCCAGCATTTT
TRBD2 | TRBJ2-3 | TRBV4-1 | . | CASSDAGTSRTDTQYF | TGCGCCAGCAGCGACGCCGGGACTAGCCGCACAGATACGCAGTATTTT
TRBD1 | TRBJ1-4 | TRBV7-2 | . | CASSLRQGRNEKLFF | TGTGCCAGCAGCTTAAGACAGGGGCGTAATGAAAAACTGTTTTTT
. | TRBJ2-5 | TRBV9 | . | CASSAALRETQYF | TGTGCCAGCAGCGCGGCCCTAAGAGAGACCCAGTACTTC
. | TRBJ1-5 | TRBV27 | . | CASSFRGPPHQPQHF | TGTGCCAGCAGTTTTCGTGGACCCCCCCATCAGCCCCAGCATTTT
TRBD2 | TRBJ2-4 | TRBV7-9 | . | CASSPQAGGGIQYF | TGTGCCAGCAGCCCTCAAGCGGGAGGCGGCATTCAGTACTTC
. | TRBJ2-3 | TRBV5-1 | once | CASSLAQDTQYF | TGCGCCAGCAGCTTGGCCCAAGATACGCAGTATTTT
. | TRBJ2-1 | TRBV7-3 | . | CASSLTGPASEQFF | TGTGCCAGCAGCTTAACAGGGCCTGCTAGTGAGCAGTTCTTC
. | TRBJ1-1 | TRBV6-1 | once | CASSALQTRNTEAFF | TGTGCCAGCAGTGCCCTCCAGACAAGGAACACTGAAGCTTTCTTT